Each of the 31 T cell receptor beta chains below was sequenced from the same sample in a study of blood T cell repertoires in COVID-19. Here immunoSEQ multiplex PCR was the method, and the copy in TCRdb shows in-frame clones only, minus some. The data hold 90,000 to 100,000 clones, with 75% to 85% observed a single time. Input material: peripheral blood. Receptor source: a man aged 70-80 years with acute or convalescent COVID-19.

The V gene is TRBV19, the J gene TRBJ1-5, with 9 positions matching TRBD1. The CDR3 totals 13 residues. The J segment lost 7 bases and the V segment lost 5 bases, leaving 3 bases of the junction unmatched. CDR1 is LNHDA, CDR2 SQIVND, per germline (reference sequence). CDR3: CASSSTGGQPQHF. The CDR3, as DNA: TGTGCCAGTAGTTCGACAGGGGGGCAGCCCCAGCATTTT.

This chain uses TRBV6-5 with TRBJ1-3; D perhaps matches TRBD1 (6 bases). Trimming removed 2 bases at V and 0 bases at J, with 8 bases between. In germline, CDR1 is MNHEY, CDR2 SVGAGI. This CDR3 contains 15 residues. The CDR3 is CASSYTRGSGNTIYF. The CDR3 region has the DNA TGTGCCAGCAGTTACACCAGGGGCTCTGGAAACACCATATATTTT.

The CDR3 region is CATSRGSRTSGYQETQYF. CDR3 DNA: TGTGCCACCAGCAGAGGGAGTAGGACTAGCGGGTATCAAGAGACCCAGTACTTC. The V gene is TRBV15, the J gene TRBJ2-5, with 11 bases fitting TRBD2. This CDR3 is 18 amino acids long. The V segment lost 1 base and the J segment 2 bases; nucleotides outside the gene matches: 9. Germline assignment: CDR1 LNHNV and CDR2 YYDKDF (reference sequence).

On this clone itself: A read error may be the cause here, since a much bigger clone is one base away. The gene calls are TRBV28 and TRBJ1-5; 7 nucleotides agree with TRBD1. CDR1 and CDR2 from the germline V gene are MDHEN and SYDVKM. V shed 5 bases and J 3 bases; nucleotides not matched to a gene: 7. The CDR3 sequence is 15 residues long. CDR3 in amino acids: CASSVGQDNNQPQHF. The CDR3 nucleotides are TGTGCCAGCAGTGTCGGACAGGATAACAATCAGCCCCAGCATTTT.

For the CDR3, the DNA is TGTGCCACCAGCAGAGACAGGGGCAGCTCTGGAAACACCATATATTTT. Its protein is CATSRDRGSSGNTIYF. The chain employs TRBV15 and TRBJ1-3, with D perhaps matching TRBD1 (6 bases). V lost 0 bases and J 0 bases, leaving 9 bases between the germline ends. The CDR3 loop spans 16 amino acids. Germline V lookup: CDR1 LNHNV, CDR2 YYDKDF (reference sequence).

The V and J genes are TRBV7-3 and TRBJ1-1; 7 bases fit TRBD1. Trimming at V came to 2 bases and at J to 5 bases, leaving 2 bases not matched to a gene. Germline V gene sequence: CDR1 SGHTA, CDR2 FQGTGA. This CDR3 contains 13 residues. The CDR3 region is CASSLGTETEAFF. The CDR3, as DNA: TGTGCCAGCAGCTTAGGGACAGAGACTGAAGCTTTCTTT.

The chain links TRBV14 to TRBJ1-3; possible D gene TRBD1, 6 bases. Trimming removed 4 bases from V and 1 base from J, with 17 bases in between. The germline gives CDR1 SGHDN, CDR2 FVKESK. The CDR3 extends over 17 amino acids. The CDR3 spells CASSRPGGGSSGNTIYF. The CDR3 DNA reads as TGTGCCAGCAGCCGCCCTGGTGGGGGCAGTTCTGGAAACACCATATATTTT.

As DNA, the CDR3 is TGTGCCAGCAGCCAAGTGGGGGGGAGCTCCTACGAGCAGTACTTC. Encoded protein: CASSQVGGSSYEQYF. The chain employs TRBV3-1 (or the pseudogene TRBV3-2) and TRBJ2-7; 7 bases agree with TRBD2. This CDR3 region has 15 residues. CDR1 is LGHDT and CDR2 is YNNKEL in the germline V gene (reference sequence). The ends lost 1 base at V and 0 bases at J; junction bases unmatched: 3.

The chain couples TRBV5-6 to TRBJ2-1; TRBD1 might be the D (6 bases). The CDR3 contains 16 residues. Germline V CDR1 and CDR2: SGHDT, YYEEEE. V lost 4 bases and J 12 bases, leaving 26 bases between the germline ends. Written as DNA, the CDR3 is TGTGCCAGCAGCCAAAACCCCCGGGACACCTTTCGGGGGCAGTTCTTC. Encoded protein: CASSQNPRDTFRGQFF.

V is TRBV10-3 and J is TRBJ2-7; D is unresolved. CDR3 length equals 14 residues. Germline CDR1 is ENHRY and CDR2 is SYGVKD. Deletions cut 3 bases from V and 0 bases from J, with 9 bases between. The CDR3 DNA follows: TGTGCCATCAGTGAAGTAGCCAGCTCCTACGAGCAGTACTTC. This sequence encodes CAISEVASSYEQYF.

This clone was seen just once. The CDR3 protein is CASSLGLAGAPGELFF. The CDR3 region has the DNA TGTGCCAGCTCACTGGGACTAGCGGGAGCGCCCGGGGAGCTGTTTTTT. The chain couples TRBV18 to TRBJ2-2, with TRBD2 matching over 14 bases. The germline V gene has CDR1 KGHSH and CDR2 LQKENI. The CDR3 loop spans 16 amino acids. V lost 4 bases to trimming and J lost 6 bases; unmatched junction nucleotides: 4.

The V call is TRBV6-6, the J call TRBJ2-7; possibly TRBD1 for D (6 bases). The germline V gene encodes CDR1 MNHNY and CDR2 SVGAGI (reference sequence). V lost 5 bases and J lost 2, with 13 bases in between. CDR3 length: 14 amino acids. The CDR3, as DNA: TGTGCCAGCAGTACAGGGTCGGCGCCCTACGAGCAGTACTTC. Residues: CASSTGSAPYEQYF.

This clone was detected once. In DNA, the CDR3 is TGTGCCAGCTCACCACAGCCAGAGACCCAGTACTTC. Translation gives CASSPQPETQYF. This sequence joins TRBV18 and TRBJ2-5; no clear D. Trimming left V 1 base short and J 4 bases short, with 4 bases between. The germline V gene has CDR1 KGHSH and CDR2 LQKENI. The CDR3 has 12 residues.

The chain carries TRBV9 and TRBJ2-7, with 11 nucleotides matching TRBD2. CDR1 and CDR2 from the germline V gene are SGDLS and YYNGEE. The CDR3 covers 14 residues. After removal of 0 bases from V and 6 bases from J, the junction contained 2 bases not matched to a gene. CDR3 DNA sequence: TGTGCCAGCAGCGTAGTTCTAGCGGGAGGCGAGCAGTACTTC. Its translation is CASSVVLAGGEQYF.

This clone was seen more than once but under ten times. CDR3 residues: CASSSGGRRNNEKLFF. CDR3 DNA: TGTGCCAGCAGCTCCGGGGGGCGGCGGAACAATGAAAAACTGTTTTTT. The chain uses TRBV5-4 and TRBJ1-4, with D maybe TRBD1 (6 bases). V was cut by 3 bases and J by 5 bases, with 17 bases left in between. The CDR3 totals 16 residues. Germline CDR1 and CDR2: SGHNT and YYREEE (reference sequence).

The chain uses TRBV10-3 and TRBJ1-2; D may be TRBD1 (6 bases). The CDR3 totals 17 residues. CDR1 is ENHRY and CDR2 is SYGVKD in the germline V gene. The ends were cut back, 10 bases at V and 1 base at J, with 25 bases in the middle. The CDR3 sequence is CATSRVQGGTFNYGYTF. CDR3 sequence (DNA): TGTGCCACGAGTCGGGTACAGGGCGGTACGTTTAACTATGGCTACACCTTC.

This sequence joins TRBV11-1 and TRBJ2-5; a possible D gene is TRBD2 (5 bases). V was pared by 7 bases and J by 4 bases, with 19 bases between. The CDR3 is 15 amino acids. Per the germline V gene, CDR1 is SGHAT and CDR2 is FQDESV (reference sequence). The CDR3: CASTPAVGARETQYF. CDR3 bases: TGTGCCAGCACCCCTGCCGTGGGAGCGAGAGAGACCCAGTACTTC.

This chain connects TRBV9 to TRBJ1-5; maybe TRBD1 (6 bases). V lost 0 bases to trimming and J lost 3 bases, with 10 bases between them. Germline V gene lookup returns CDR1 SGDLS and CDR2 YYNGEE. CDR3 length equals 15 residues. The CDR3 DNA reads as TGTGCCAGCAGCGTAGCGCCAGGGGACAATCAGCCCCAGCATTTT. Protein: CASSVAPGDNQPQHF.

V usage is TRBV2 and J usage is TRBJ2-2, with TRBD1 identical over 7 bases. CDR1 is SNHLY, CDR2 FYNNEI, per germline. The CDR3 spans 16 residues. V lost 5 bases and J lost 0; bases outside the gene matches: 6. For the CDR3, the DNA is TGTGCCAGCAGTCGGGACAGCCTTGCGAACACCGGGGAGCTGTTTTTT. Encoded protein: CASSRDSLANTGELFF.

The gene calls are TRBV4-3 and TRBJ2-5; a possible D gene is TRBD2 (5 bases). CDR3 size: 13 residues. The V gene's germline CDR1 is LGHNA and CDR2 YSLEER. Trimming cost V 0 bases and J 14 bases, with 16 bases left between them. The CDR3 reads CASSQDLERIRYF. CDR3 in DNA: TGCGCCAGCAGCCAAGATCTGGAGCGGATCCGTTACTTC.

The V call is TRBV4-1, the J call TRBJ2-7; D is perhaps TRBD2 (5 bases). Germline V gene sequence: CDR1 MGHRA, CDR2 YSYEKL. The CDR3 contains 15 residues. Trimming shortened V by 0 bases and J by 3 bases, and 12 bases separated the two germline ends. The CDR3 sequence: CASSQDLGLIYEQYF. DNA for the CDR3: TGCGCCAGCAGCCAAGATCTTGGACTGATCTACGAGCAGTACTTC.

The chain links TRBV11-2 to TRBJ2-3; TRBD1 aligns across 10 bases. The V gene end was trimmed by 5 bases and the J gene end by 1 base; junction bases not matched to a gene: 3. In germline, CDR1 is SGHAT, CDR2 FQNNGV. This CDR3 region has 15 residues. CDR3 bases: TGTGCCAGCAGCCCCGGGACAGGGGGCACAGATACGCAGTATTTT. Residues: CASSPGTGGTDTQYF.

The chain carries TRBV30 and TRBJ2-1; 7 bases match TRBD1. CDR1 is GTSNPN, CDR2 SVGIG, per germline (reference sequence). The ends lost 5 bases at V and 1 base at J; junction bases unmatched: 14. The CDR3 totals 17 residues. The CDR3 region has the DNA TGTGCCTGGCGGGTCAGGGGGATGGGATTTTCCTACAATGAGCAGTTCTTC. This codes for CAWRVRGMGFSYNEQFF.

The rearrangement links TRBV7-3 to TRBJ2-3; TRBD1 is a possible D gene (6 bases). In germline, CDR1 is SGHTA, CDR2 FQGTGA. The CDR3 contains 15 residues. V was shortened by 2 bases and J by 6 bases, with 15 bases between the two germline ends. CDR3 sequence (DNA): TGTGCCAGCAGCTTAGGGGACACAGACCGGGATACGCAGTATTTT. It codes for CASSLGDTDRDTQYF.

In this sample, this clone turned up many times. The gene calls are TRBV7-9 and TRBJ2-7; 7 nucleotides align to TRBD1. V lost 2 bases, J lost 3 bases, and 4 bases stayed unmatched. The CDR3 spans 14 residues. Looked up from germline, CDR1 is SEHNR and CDR2 is FQNEAQ (reference sequence). CDR3 sequence (DNA): TGTGCCAGCAGCTTAACAGGGGTTAACTACGAGCAGTACTTC. Translating gives CASSLTGVNYEQYF.

The chain joins TRBV7-9 to TRBJ1-1; D is perhaps TRBD1 (5 bases). This CDR3 has 15 amino acids. Germline CDR1 and CDR2: SEHNR and FQNEAQ (reference sequence). Deletions cut 4 bases from V and 3 bases from J, with 15 bases between. This CDR3 is CASSSRGGVDTEAFF. The CDR3 DNA is TGTGCCAGCAGCTCCCGGGGGGGGGTTGACACTGAAGCTTTCTTT.

The chain recombines TRBV5-1 with TRBJ1-1, with D possibly matching TRBD1 (6 bases). CDR3 length equals 14 residues. Germline CDR1 SGHRS, CDR2 YFSETQ. V was clipped by 0 bases and J by 7 bases, with 13 bases between them. CDR3 region: CASSLGAAQGEAFF. CDR3 sequence (DNA): TGCGCCAGCAGCTTGGGGGCCGCACAGGGTGAAGCTTTCTTT.

This rearrangement joins TRBV5-1 to TRBJ1-2, with D unclear. CDR1 SGHRS and CDR2 YFSETQ come from the germline V gene. This CDR3 spans 11 amino acids. V shed 0 bases and J shed 7 bases, with 4 bases lying between them. CDR3 sequence: CASSLDSGYTF. As DNA, the CDR3 is TGCGCCAGCAGCTTGGACAGTGGCTACACCTTC. Based on the CDR3 plus reference TRBV5-1 and TRBJ1-2, the full variable domain is KAGVTQTPRYLIKTRGQQVTLSCSPISGHRSVSWYQQTPGQGLQFLFEYFSETQRNKGNFPGRFSGRQFSNSRSEMNVSTLELGDSALYLCASSLDSGYTFGSGTRLTVV.

J is TRBJ1-3 and V is TRBV28, with 8 bases matching TRBD1. Germline CDR1 reads MDHEN; CDR2 reads SYDVKM. After removal of 4 bases from V and 4 bases from J, the junction contained 9 bases not matched to a gene. This CDR3 spans 16 amino acids. The CDR3: CASSSPGTGAGNTIYF. The CDR3, as DNA: TGTGCCAGCAGTTCCCCCGGGACAGGCGCCGGAAACACCATATATTTT. Filled out from reference TRBV28 and TRBJ1-3, the complete variable domain reads DVKVTQSSRYLVKRTGEKVFLECVQDMDHENMFWYRQDPGLGLRLIYFSYDVKMKEKGDIPEGYSVSREKKERFSLILESASTNQTSMYLCASSSPGTGAGNTIYFGEGSWLTVV.

The chain recombines TRBV30 with TRBJ2-5; a weak D match, TRBD1 (6 bases). V shed 2 bases and J shed 5 bases, with 9 bases lying between them. This CDR3 region has 12 residues. CDR1 is GTSNPN, CDR2 SVGIG, per germline (reference sequence). The CDR3 here is CAWSQGRETQYF. As DNA, the CDR3 is TGTGCCTGGAGTCAGGGGCGCGAGACCCAGTACTTC.

The V call is TRBV18, the J call TRBJ2-1; 14 nucleotides align to TRBD2. The CDR3 extends over 18 amino acids. V trimming: 2 bases; J trimming: 7 bases; junction bases outside the gene matches: 10. Germline V gives CDR1 KGHSH, CDR2 LQKENI. CDR3 DNA: TGTGCCAGCTCACCAGTGACTAGCGGGAGGGCCGTGTGGAATGAGCAGTTCTTC. Its protein is CASSPVTSGRAVWNEQFF.